The sequence of this T cell receptor beta chain was determined in a study of blood T cell repertoires in COVID-19. Study-wide context: The origin of the acute and convalescent COVID-19 samples was the United States, Italy and Spain.

The CDR3 has 14 residues. Germline CDR1 and CDR2: MNHEY and SVGAGI. The germline V and J ends were trimmed by 2 bases and 4 bases, with 11 bases remaining between them. This clone was observed a few times. The data were produced by immunoSEQ multiplex PCR, yet TCRdb's version contains in-frame clones alone and is incomplete. The data hold about 160,000 clones, with about 80% observed a single time. Specimen: peripheral blood. The chain has TRBV6-5 and TRBJ2-5; tentative D call: TRBD2 (7 bases). This receptor was identified in a man between 60 and 75 years old with acute or convalescent COVID-19. CDR3 nucleotides: TGTGCCAGCAGTTACGGCGGGGGCTCAGAGACCCAGTACTTC. Translated: CASSYGGGSETQYF.